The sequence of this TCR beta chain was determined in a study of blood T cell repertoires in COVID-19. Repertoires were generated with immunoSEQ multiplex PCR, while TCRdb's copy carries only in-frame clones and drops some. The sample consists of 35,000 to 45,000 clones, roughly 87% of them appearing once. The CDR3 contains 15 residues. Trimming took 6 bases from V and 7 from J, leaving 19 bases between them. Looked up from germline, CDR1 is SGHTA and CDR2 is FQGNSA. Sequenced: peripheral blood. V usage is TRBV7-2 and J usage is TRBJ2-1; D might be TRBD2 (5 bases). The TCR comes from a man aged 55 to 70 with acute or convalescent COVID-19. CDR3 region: CASRLTSGEGNEQFF. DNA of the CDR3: TGTGCCAGCAGACTTACTAGTGGTGAAGGGAATGAGCAGTTCTTC.